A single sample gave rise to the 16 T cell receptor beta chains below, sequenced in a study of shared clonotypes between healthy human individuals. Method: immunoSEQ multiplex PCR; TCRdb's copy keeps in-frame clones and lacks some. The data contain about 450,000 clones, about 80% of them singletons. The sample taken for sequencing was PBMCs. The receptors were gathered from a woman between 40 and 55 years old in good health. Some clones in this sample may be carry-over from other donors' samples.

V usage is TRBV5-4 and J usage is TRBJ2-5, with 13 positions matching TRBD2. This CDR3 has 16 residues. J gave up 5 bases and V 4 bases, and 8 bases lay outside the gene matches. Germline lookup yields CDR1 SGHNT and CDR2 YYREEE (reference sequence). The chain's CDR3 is CASSPRTSGSWETQYF. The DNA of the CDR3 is TGTGCCAGCAGCCCCAGGACTAGCGGGAGCTGGGAGACCCAGTACTTC. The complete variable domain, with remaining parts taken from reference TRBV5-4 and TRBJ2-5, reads ETGVTQSPTHLIKTRGQQVTLRCSSQSGHNTVSWYQQALGQGPQFIFQYYREEENGRGNFPPRFSGLQFPNYSSELNVNALELDDSALYLCASSPRTSGSWETQYFGPGTRLLVL.

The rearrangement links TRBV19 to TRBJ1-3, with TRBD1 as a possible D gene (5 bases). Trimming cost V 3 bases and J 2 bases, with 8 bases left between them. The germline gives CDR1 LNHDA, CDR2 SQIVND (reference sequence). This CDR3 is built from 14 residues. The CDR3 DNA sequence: TGTGCCAGTAGTATCCGGGGGACTGGAAACACCATATATTTT. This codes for CASSIRGTGNTIYF.

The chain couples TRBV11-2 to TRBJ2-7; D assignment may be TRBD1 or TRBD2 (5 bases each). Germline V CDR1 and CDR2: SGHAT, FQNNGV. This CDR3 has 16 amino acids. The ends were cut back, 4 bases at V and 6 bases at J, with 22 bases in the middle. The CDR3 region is CASSSMGRDPKTEQYF. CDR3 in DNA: TGTGCCAGCAGCTCCATGGGCCGGGACCCCAAAACCGAGCAGTACTTC.

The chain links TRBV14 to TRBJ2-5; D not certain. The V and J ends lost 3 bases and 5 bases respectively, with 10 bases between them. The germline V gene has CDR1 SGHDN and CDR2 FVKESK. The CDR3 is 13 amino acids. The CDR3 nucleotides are TGTGCCAGCAGCCAGATCATCACGGAGACCCAGTACTTC. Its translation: CASSQIITETQYF.

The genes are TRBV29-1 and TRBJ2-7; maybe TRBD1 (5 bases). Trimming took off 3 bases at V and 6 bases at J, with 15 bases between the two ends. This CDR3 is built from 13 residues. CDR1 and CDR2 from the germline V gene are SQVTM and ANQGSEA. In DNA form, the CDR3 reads TGCAGCGTTGATGAAAGGGGTTTGGGCGAGCAGTACTTC. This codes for CSVDERGLGEQYF.

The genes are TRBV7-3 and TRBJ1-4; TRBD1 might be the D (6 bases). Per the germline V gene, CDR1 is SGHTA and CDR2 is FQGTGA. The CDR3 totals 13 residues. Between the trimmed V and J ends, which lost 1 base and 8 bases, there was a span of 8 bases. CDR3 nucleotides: TGTGCCAGCAGCTTAAGAAGGGGGGAAAAACTGTTTTTT. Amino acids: CASSLRRGEKLFF.

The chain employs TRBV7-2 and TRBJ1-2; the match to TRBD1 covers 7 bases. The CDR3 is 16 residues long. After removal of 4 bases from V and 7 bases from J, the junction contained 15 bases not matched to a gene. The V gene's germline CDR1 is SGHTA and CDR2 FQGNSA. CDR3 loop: CASSSRTTGLVGGYTF. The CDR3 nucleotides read TGTGCCAGCAGCTCCCGAACGACAGGGCTCGTCGGTGGCTACACCTTC. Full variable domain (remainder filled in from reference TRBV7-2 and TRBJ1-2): GAGVSQSPSNKVTEKGKDVELRCDPISGHTALYWYRQSLGQGLEFLIYFQGNSAPDKSGLPSDRFSAERTGGSVSTLTIQRTQQEDSAVYLCASSSRTTGLVGGYTFGSGTRLTVV.

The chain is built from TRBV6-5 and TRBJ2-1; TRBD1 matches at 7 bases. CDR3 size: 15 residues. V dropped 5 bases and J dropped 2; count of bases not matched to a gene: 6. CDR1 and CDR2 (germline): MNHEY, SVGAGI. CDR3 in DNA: TGTGCCAGCAGTAGGGGACAGCCCCCCTACAATGAGCAGTTCTTC. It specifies CASSRGQPPYNEQFF.

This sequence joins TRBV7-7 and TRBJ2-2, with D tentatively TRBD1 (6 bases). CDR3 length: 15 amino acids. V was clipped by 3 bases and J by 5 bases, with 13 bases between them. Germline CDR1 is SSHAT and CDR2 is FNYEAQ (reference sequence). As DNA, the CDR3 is TGTGCCAGCAGCTTGAACCGGGACACTACCGGGGAGCTGTTTTTT. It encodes CASSLNRDTTGELFF.

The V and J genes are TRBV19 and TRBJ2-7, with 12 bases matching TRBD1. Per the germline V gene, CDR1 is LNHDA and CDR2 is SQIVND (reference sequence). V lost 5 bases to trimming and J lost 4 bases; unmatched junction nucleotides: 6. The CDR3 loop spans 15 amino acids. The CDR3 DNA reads TGTGCCAGTAGTGTCCAGGGACAGGGGGCTTACGAGCAGTACTTC. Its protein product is CASSVQGQGAYEQYF.

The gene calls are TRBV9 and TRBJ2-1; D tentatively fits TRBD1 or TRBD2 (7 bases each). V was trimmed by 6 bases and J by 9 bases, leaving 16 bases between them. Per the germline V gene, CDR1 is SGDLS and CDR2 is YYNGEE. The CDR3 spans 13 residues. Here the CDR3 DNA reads TGTGCCAGCATCGGGGAGGGGGCGAGTGAGCAGTTCTTC. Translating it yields CASIGEGASEQFF.

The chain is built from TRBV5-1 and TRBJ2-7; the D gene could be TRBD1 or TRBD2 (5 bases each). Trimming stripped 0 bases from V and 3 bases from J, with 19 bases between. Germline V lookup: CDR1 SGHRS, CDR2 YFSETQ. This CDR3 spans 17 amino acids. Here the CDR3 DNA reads TGCGCCAGCAGCTTGGCCGAGGGAACCCCCCAGGGCTACGAGCAGTACTTC. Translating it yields CASSLAEGTPQGYEQYF. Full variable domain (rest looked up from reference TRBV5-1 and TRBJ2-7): KAGVTQTPRYLIKTRGQQVTLSCSPISGHRSVSWYQQTPGQGLQFLFEYFSETQRNKGNFPGRFSGRQFSNSRSEMNVSTLELGDSALYLCASSLAEGTPQGYEQYFGPGTRLTVT.

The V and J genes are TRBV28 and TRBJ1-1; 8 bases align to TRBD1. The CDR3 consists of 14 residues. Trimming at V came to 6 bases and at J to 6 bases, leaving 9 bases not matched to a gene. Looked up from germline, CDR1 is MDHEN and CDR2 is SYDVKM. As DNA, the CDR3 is TGTGCCAGCAGACTGACAGGGGTTTGGCCTGAAGCTTTCTTT. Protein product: CASRLTGVWPEAFF.

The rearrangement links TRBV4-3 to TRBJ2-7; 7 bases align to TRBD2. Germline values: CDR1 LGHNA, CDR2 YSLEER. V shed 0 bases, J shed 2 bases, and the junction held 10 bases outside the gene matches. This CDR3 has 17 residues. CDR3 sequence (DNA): TGCGCCAGCAGCCAAGAGGGGGGTGCTAGCGGAGCCTACGAGCAGTACTTC. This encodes CASSQEGGASGAYEQYF.

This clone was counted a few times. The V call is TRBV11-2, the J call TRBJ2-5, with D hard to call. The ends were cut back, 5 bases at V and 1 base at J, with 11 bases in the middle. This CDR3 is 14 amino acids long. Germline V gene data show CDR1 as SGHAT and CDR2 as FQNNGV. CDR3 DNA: TGTGCCAGCAGCCCCAGGAGCAGCCAAGAGACCCAGTACTTC. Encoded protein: CASSPRSSQETQYF.

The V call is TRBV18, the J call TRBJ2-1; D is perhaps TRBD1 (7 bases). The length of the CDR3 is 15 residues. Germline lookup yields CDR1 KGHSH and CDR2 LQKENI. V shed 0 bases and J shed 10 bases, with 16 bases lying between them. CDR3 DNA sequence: TGTGCCAGCTCACCACCGACGGGGCAGGGGGGAGAGCAGTTCTTC. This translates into CASSPPTGQGGEQFF.